Listed here are 24 T cell receptor beta chains from one sample, sequenced in a study of blood T cell repertoires in COVID-19 (dated by TCRdb to about 2020). The library relied on the immunoSEQ multiplex PCR assay. This is the immuneACCESS table as TCRdb keeps it, with only in-frame sequences that have V and J called. A part of the clones is gone; compared with another copy, unresolved V genes explain less than half, and the rest is unexplained. The sample table contains fewer than 400,000 clones; only one count was recorded for more than 85% of them. The biggest ten clones account for approximately 17% of the sample. What was sequenced was PBMCs or T cells enriched from blood (not recorded which). The receptors shown here come from a woman aged 30 to 39 who had recovered from COVID-19.

The CDR3 region has the DNA TGTGCCAGCAGTATCCCGGCCGAGGGGGTAGAGTTCTTC. Translation gives CASSIPAEGVEFF. This sequence joins TRBV6-5 and TRBJ2-1; D is possibly TRBD1 (6 bases). The CDR3 has 13 residues. Per the germline V gene, CDR1 is MNHEY and CDR2 is SVGAGI. V was cut by 5 bases and J by 14 bases, with 19 bases left in between.

The chain has TRBV3-1 (or the pseudogene TRBV3-2) and TRBJ2-1; 7 bases match TRBD1. This CDR3 contains 15 residues. J gave up 0 bases and V 5 bases, and 4 bases lay outside the gene matches. CDR1 and CDR2 from the germline V gene are LGHDT and YNNKEL (reference sequence). CDR3 in amino acids: CASSVGTVSYNEQFF. The CDR3 bases are TGTGCCAGCAGCGTTGGGACAGTCTCCTACAATGAGCAGTTCTTC.

This rearrangement joins TRBV7-9 to TRBJ2-1; the match to TRBD2 covers 10 bases. The CDR3 runs to 15 residues. V was clipped by 3 bases and J by 7 bases; unmatched bases: 6. Germline V lookup: CDR1 SEHNR, CDR2 FQNEAQ (reference sequence). The CDR3 protein is CASSFHGTSENEQFF. The DNA of the CDR3 is TGTGCCAGCAGCTTTCACGGGACTAGCGAGAATGAGCAGTTCTTC.

The rearrangement joins TRBV7-6 to TRBJ1-2; possible D gene TRBD1, 6 bases. Between the trimmed V and J ends, which lost 5 bases and 7 bases, there was a span of 14 bases. From germline, CDR1 is SGHVS and CDR2 FNYEAQ. This CDR3 spans 13 amino acids. The CDR3 loop reads CASSPGEGGGYTF. As DNA, the CDR3 is TGTGCCAGCAGCCCAGGGGAAGGGGGTGGCTACACCTTC. Full variable domain (outside the CDR3, taken from reference TRBV7-6 and TRBJ1-2): GAGVSQSPRYKVTKRGQDVALRCDPISGHVSLYWYRQALGQGPEFLTYFNYEAQQDKSGLPNDRFSAERPEGSISTLTIQRTEQRDSAMYRCASSPGEGGGYTFGSGTRLTVV.

The chain uses TRBV2 and TRBJ1-1; D gene unclear. The germline V and J ends were trimmed by 5 bases and 7 bases, with 8 bases remaining between them. Germline V lookup: CDR1 SNHLY, CDR2 FYNNEI. This CDR3 region has 11 residues. CDR3 coding DNA: TGTGCCAGCAGTTACAGCCTTGAAGCTTTCTTT. This codes for CASSYSLEAFF.

The V and J genes are TRBV5-1 and TRBJ2-3; the D gene is possibly TRBD2 (6 bases). The CDR3 runs to 16 residues. In germline, CDR1 is SGHRS, CDR2 YFSETQ. Trimming shortened V by 4 bases and J by 2 bases, and 17 bases separated the two germline ends. The CDR3 is CASSPNFGGITDTQYF. In DNA form, the CDR3 reads TGCGCCAGCAGCCCTAATTTCGGGGGTATCACAGATACGCAGTATTTT.

The rearrangement links TRBV2 to TRBJ1-1, with 7 bases fitting TRBD1. The J segment lost 6 bases and the V segment lost 6 bases, leaving 10 bases of the junction unmatched. Germline CDR1 SNHLY, CDR2 FYNNEI. CDR3 length: 14 amino acids. The chain's CDR3 is CASRTDRVIPEAFF. For the CDR3, the DNA is TGTGCCAGCAGGACCGACAGGGTAATCCCTGAAGCTTTCTTT.

V and J are TRBV10-3 and TRBJ1-5, with 7 positions matching TRBD1. This CDR3 comprises 14 residues. Germline loops: CDR1 ENHRY, CDR2 SYGVKD. Trimming cost V 3 bases and J 5 bases; bases outside gene matches: 4. The DNA for the CDR3 is TGTGCCATCAGTGACAGGGGGAATGATCAGCCCCAGCATTTT. Its translation is CAISDRGNDQPQHF.

The V call is TRBV28, the J call TRBJ2-7; TRBD1 matches 7 bases. The CDR3 is 14 amino acids. Germline V lookup: CDR1 MDHEN, CDR2 SYDVKM. V shed 3 bases, J shed 2 bases, and the junction held 4 bases outside the gene matches. CDR3 nucleotide sequence: TGTGCCAGCAGTTTTTGGGACAGCACCTACGAGCAGTACTTC. Translation gives CASSFWDSTYEQYF.

The chain carries TRBV27 and TRBJ1-2; 11 nucleotides agree with TRBD1. V trimming: 6 bases; J trimming: 7 bases; junction bases outside the gene matches: 7. CDR1 and CDR2 from the germline V gene are MNHEY and SMNVEV (reference sequence). The CDR3 totals 14 residues. CDR3 sequence (DNA): TGTGCCAGCAGACGGACAGGGGGCGCCCCTGGCTACACCTTC. Residues: CASRRTGGAPGYTF.

The chain is built from TRBV7-2 and TRBJ2-7; unclear D gene. The CDR3 runs to 13 residues. Germline CDR1 reads SGHTA; CDR2 reads FQGNSA. V lost 4 bases and J 4 bases, leaving 11 bases between the germline ends. CDR3 nucleotides: TGTGCCAGCAGCTCATATCAGGTTTACGAGCAGTACTTC. Translation gives CASSSYQVYEQYF.

This rearrangement joins TRBV7-2 to TRBJ2-3; 7 bases fit TRBD1. This CDR3 has 16 residues. CDR1 SGHTA and CDR2 FQGNSA come from the germline V gene. V dropped 5 bases and J dropped 0; count of bases not matched to a gene: 8. The CDR3 DNA follows: TGTGCCAGCAGCACCCCACCGGGACAGAGCACAGATACGCAGTATTTT. It is translated as CASSTPPGQSTDTQYF.

The chain joins TRBV15 to TRBJ2-7; D is perhaps TRBD1 (6 bases). V lost 1 base and J 0 bases, leaving 13 bases between the germline ends. The V gene's germline CDR1 is LNHNV and CDR2 YYDKDF (reference sequence). The CDR3 loop spans 16 amino acids. The CDR3 sequence: CATSRGGRGLSYEQYF. CDR3 sequence (DNA): TGTGCCACCAGCAGAGGCGGCAGGGGCCTCTCCTACGAGCAGTACTTC. Full variable domain (rest looked up from reference TRBV15 and TRBJ2-7): DAMVIQNPRYQVTQFGKPVTLSCSQTLNHNVMYWYQQKSSQAPKLLFHYYDKDFNNEADTPDNFQSRRPNTSFCFLDIRSPGLGDTAMYLCATSRGGRGLSYEQYFGPGTRLTVT.

Only one count was recorded for this clone. The chain is built from TRBV28 and TRBJ1-4; TRBD1 matches 8 bases. V was clipped by 5 bases and J by 2 bases; unmatched bases: 13. The CDR3 length is 18 residues. Germline V gene sequence: CDR1 MDHEN, CDR2 SYDVKM. The CDR3 DNA reads as TGTGCCAGCAGTAACAGGGGGAAGGGGGGCTCGACTAATGAAAAACTGTTTTTT. Its protein is CASSNRGKGGSTNEKLFF.

This sequence joins TRBV7-2 and TRBJ2-2; possibly TRBD1 for D (5 bases). V lost 0 bases and J 6 bases, leaving 14 bases between the germline ends. This CDR3 region has 16 residues. Per the germline V gene, CDR1 is SGHTA and CDR2 is FQGNSA. The CDR3 loop is CASSLAGARLSGELFF. The CDR3, as DNA: TGTGCCAGCAGCTTAGCAGGGGCGCGACTCTCCGGGGAGCTGTTTTTT.

The count of this clone is one. The V call is TRBV7-9, the J call TRBJ2-3, with 11 bases that match TRBD1. Trimming cost V 8 bases and J 1 base; bases outside gene matches: 5. This CDR3 is 15 amino acids long. The germline gives CDR1 SEHNR, CDR2 FQNEAQ (reference sequence). CDR3 amino acids: CASEPGQGGTDTQYF. For the CDR3, the DNA is TGTGCCAGCGAACCGGGACAGGGGGGCACAGATACGCAGTATTTT.

The chain is built from TRBV18 and TRBJ2-5, with D maybe TRBD1 (5 bases). The CDR3 covers 14 residues. Trimming stripped 0 bases from V and 4 bases from J, with 9 bases between. Germline CDR1 and CDR2: KGHSH and LQKENI. The CDR3 loop reads CASSPPSGRETQYF. CDR3 bases: TGTGCCAGCTCACCACCGTCAGGGCGAGAGACCCAGTACTTC.

The chain carries TRBV12-3 or TRBV12-4 and TRBJ1-1; D not certain. V lost 4 bases, J lost 5 bases, and 11 bases lay in between. The CDR3 contains 13 residues. CDR3 residues: CASSSRLRTEAFF. In nucleotides, the CDR3 is TGTGCCAGCAGTTCAAGGTTGAGGACTGAAGCTTTCTTT.

The chain couples TRBV4-3 to TRBJ2-1, with TRBD2 matching 10 bases. CDR3 length: 16 amino acids. Germline assignment: CDR1 LGHNA and CDR2 YSLEER. V gave up 0 bases and J gave up 6 bases; unmatched junction bases: 5. This CDR3 reads CASSQDLWTSGNEQFF. Written as DNA, the CDR3 is TGCGCCAGCAGCCAAGATCTCTGGACTAGCGGCAATGAGCAGTTCTTC.

The chain uses TRBV6-5 and TRBJ2-1; D perhaps matches TRBD1 (5 bases). The CDR3 is made up of 14 amino acids. Germline lookup yields CDR1 MNHEY and CDR2 SVGAGI. The V end lost 2 bases, the J end lost 2 bases, and 7 bases lay between the germline ends. This CDR3 is CASSYTGAYNEQFF. In DNA, the CDR3 is TGTGCCAGCAGTTACACAGGCGCCTACAATGAGCAGTTCTTC.

About this clone itself: Other DNA sequences within the sample encode an identical CDR3. The rearrangement uses TRBV7-2 and TRBJ1-3; D remains unclear. The length of the CDR3 is 13 residues. CDR1 is SGHTA and CDR2 is FQGNSA in the germline V gene. V lost 1 base and J lost 4, with 5 bases in between. This CDR3 reads CASSLGQGNTIYF. CDR3 sequence (DNA): TGTGCCAGCAGCTTAGGTCAGGGAAACACCATATATTTT.

The J gene is TRBJ2-1, the V gene TRBV6-5, with a possible D match to TRBD2 (7 bases). The CDR3 has 15 amino acids. Germline assignment: CDR1 MNHEY and CDR2 SVGAGI. V lost 8 bases and J lost 3, with 17 bases in between. CDR3 sequence: CASREAAGHYNEQFF. The CDR3, as DNA: TGTGCCAGCCGGGAGGCAGCGGGACACTACAATGAGCAGTTCTTC.

A note on this clone: Other DNA sequences in this specimen translate into the identical CDR3. The chain uses TRBV7-9 and TRBJ1-3; tentatively, D is TRBD1 (6 bases). The V end was cut by 6 bases, the J end by 2 bases, with 11 bases between. The CDR3 sequence is 14 residues long. From germline, CDR1 is SEHNR and CDR2 FQNEAQ (reference sequence). The CDR3 nucleotides are TGTGCCAGCAGTCTACAGGGCGCTGGAAACACCATATATTTT. It codes for CASSLQGAGNTIYF. The entire variable domain, with the rest obtained from reference TRBV7-9 and TRBJ1-3, is as follows: DTGVSQNPRHKITKRGQNVTFRCDPISEHNRLYWYRQTLGQGPEFLTYFQNEAQLEKSRLLSDRFSAERPKGSFSTLEIQRTEQGDSAMYLCASSLQGAGNTIYFGEGSWLTVV.

The rearrangement links TRBV28 to TRBJ1-4; 7 bases match TRBD1. The J segment lost 13 bases and the V segment lost 7 bases, leaving 9 bases of the junction unmatched. Germline V CDR1 and CDR2: MDHEN, SYDVKM. The CDR3 loop spans 12 amino acids. The CDR3 coding sequence is TGTGCCAGCACCTCCTGGACAGGACGACTGTTTTTT. It is translated as CASTSWTGRLFF.